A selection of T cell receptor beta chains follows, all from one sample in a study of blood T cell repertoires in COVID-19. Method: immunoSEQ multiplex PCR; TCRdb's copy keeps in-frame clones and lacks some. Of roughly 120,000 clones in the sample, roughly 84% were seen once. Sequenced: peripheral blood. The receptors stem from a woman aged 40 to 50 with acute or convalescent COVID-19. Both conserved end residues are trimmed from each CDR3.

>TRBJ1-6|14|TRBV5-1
ASSLGLGQLNSPLH
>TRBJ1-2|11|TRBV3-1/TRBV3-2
ASRTGGDYGYT
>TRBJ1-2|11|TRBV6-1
ASSEGQYYGYT
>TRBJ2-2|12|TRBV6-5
ASSSLGGSGELF
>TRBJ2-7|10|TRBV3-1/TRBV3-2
ASNSQGDEQY
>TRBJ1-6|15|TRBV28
ASRAPGQGSYNSPLH
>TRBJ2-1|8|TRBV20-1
SAQNNEQF
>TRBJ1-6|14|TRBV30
AWSVPTGGGNSPLH
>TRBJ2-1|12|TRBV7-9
ASSLAGTGNEQF
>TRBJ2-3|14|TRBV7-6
ASSGYLTENTDTQY
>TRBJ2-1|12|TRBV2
ASSLARTVNEQF
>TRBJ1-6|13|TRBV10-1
ASSGGWAPRSPLH
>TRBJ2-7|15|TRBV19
ASSTGTSGGAVGEQY
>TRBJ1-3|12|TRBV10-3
AARRGGAGNTIY